The text below deals with one T cell receptor beta chain. The data belong to a study of blood T cell repertoires in COVID-19. In the study overall: Sites in the United States, Italy and Spain provided acute and convalescent COVID-19 samples.

Trimming removed 6 bases at V and 1 base at J, with 10 bases between. Germline V gives CDR1 MDHEN, CDR2 SYDVKM. The CDR3 runs to 14 residues. Original data processing: Researchers report that nucleated cell counts were estimated from reference gene primer amplification. The repertoire was sequenced with immunoSEQ multiplex PCR; TCRdb's copy has only in-frame clones and lacks some. V and J calls and clone size come straight from that table; D and trimming were deduced from the DNA. In the table there are hundreds of thousands of clones, 70% to 90% of which are singletons. Sequencing input: peripheral blood. The chain carries TRBV28 and TRBJ2-1, with a tentative D call TRBD2 (6 bases). The clonotype originates from a man of 80 years or more with acute or convalescent COVID-19. DNA for the CDR3: TGTGCCAGCAGGGAGGGAGTATCCTACAATGAGCAGTTCTTC. Its translation: CASREGVSYNEQFF.